This is a list of T cell receptor beta chains from one sample in a study of blood T cell repertoires in COVID-19. Repertoires were generated with immunoSEQ multiplex PCR, while TCRdb's copy carries only in-frame clones and drops some. The sample has roughly 70,000 clones, around 88% seen once. Material: peripheral blood. Receptors originate from a woman in her 70s with acute or convalescent COVID-19. The CDR3 runs from the conserved cysteine through the conserved F or W. A D gene is named only where the DNA matches it firmly. Some rows mark clone size as missing; the rest say once, few, many or name a class of expanded clone.

cdr3_aa: CASTPTGSQETQYF
cdr3_nt: TGTGCCAGCACCCCGACAGGATCCCAAGAGACCCAGTACTTC
j_call: TRBJ2-5
clone_size: -
v_call: TRBV28
d_call: -

cdr3_aa: CASSLNGITGELFF
cdr3_nt: TGTGCCAGCAGCTTAAATGGCATAACCGGGGAGCTGTTTTTT
j_call: TRBJ2-2
clone_size: -
v_call: TRBV7-3
d_call: -

cdr3_aa: CASSQRGSSYNEQFF
cdr3_nt: TGTGCCAGCAGCCAAAGAGGGAGCTCCTACAATGAGCAGTTCTTC
j_call: TRBJ2-1
clone_size: few
v_call: TRBV3-1/TRBV3-2
d_call: -

cdr3_aa: CASPGGPINEQYF
cdr3_nt: TGTGCCAGCCCCGGAGGGCCTATAAACGAGCAGTACTTC
j_call: TRBJ2-7
clone_size: -
v_call: TRBV6-4
d_call: -

cdr3_aa: CASSVFRVRSMNTEAFF
cdr3_nt: TGTGCCAGCAGTGTTTTCAGGGTCCGTAGCATGAACACTGAAGCTTTCTTT
j_call: TRBJ1-1
clone_size: -
v_call: TRBV2
d_call: -

cdr3_aa: CASSLSRRHQETQYF
cdr3_nt: TGTGCCAGCAGTTTATCCCGGCGGCACCAAGAGACCCAGTACTTC
j_call: TRBJ2-5
clone_size: -
v_call: TRBV27
d_call: -

cdr3_aa: CASSSSSGGFEAFF
cdr3_nt: TGCGCCAGCAGCTCATCCTCAGGCGGGTTTGAAGCTTTCTTT
j_call: TRBJ1-1
clone_size: -
v_call: TRBV5-1
d_call: -

cdr3_aa: CASSHLKGDGYTF
cdr3_nt: TGTGCCAGCAGCCACCTTAAAGGGGATGGCTACACCTTC
j_call: TRBJ1-2
clone_size: medium-sized
v_call: TRBV3-1/TRBV3-2
d_call: -

cdr3_aa: CASSYSEEKFF
cdr3_nt: TGTGCCAGCAGCTACTCGGAGGAAAAGTTCTTC
j_call: TRBJ2-1
clone_size: -
v_call: TRBV28
d_call: -

cdr3_aa: CASSPAGRVTEAFF
cdr3_nt: TGTGCCAGCAGTCCCGCTGGCAGGGTCACTGAAGCTTTCTTT
j_call: TRBJ1-1
clone_size: few
v_call: TRBV28
d_call: -

cdr3_aa: CASSFRRGGIYGYTF
cdr3_nt: TGTGCCAGCAGCTTTCGAAGAGGGGGCATCTATGGCTACACCTTC
j_call: TRBJ1-2
clone_size: -
v_call: TRBV5-8
d_call: TRBD1

cdr3_aa: CASSFLGGLGPQHF
cdr3_nt: TGTGCCAGCAGCTTCCTAGGGGGTCTAGGGCCCCAGCATTTT
j_call: TRBJ1-5
clone_size: once
v_call: TRBV7-2
d_call: -

cdr3_aa: CASTRGQDEKLFF
cdr3_nt: TGTGCCAGCACGAGGGGGCAGGATGAAAAACTGTTTTTT
j_call: TRBJ1-4
clone_size: -
v_call: TRBV2
d_call: TRBD1

cdr3_aa: CASSLALAGGNNEQFF
cdr3_nt: TGCGCCAGCAGCTTGGCGCTAGCGGGGGGCAACAATGAGCAGTTCTTC
j_call: TRBJ2-1
clone_size: -
v_call: TRBV5-1
d_call: TRBD2

cdr3_aa: CASSSDSDQPQHF
cdr3_nt: TGCGCCAGCAGCTCAGACAGCGATCAGCCCCAGCATTTT
j_call: TRBJ1-5
clone_size: -
v_call: TRBV5-1
d_call: -

cdr3_aa: CASSPTGYGYTF
cdr3_nt: TGTGCCAGCAGTCCGACAGGCTATGGCTACACCTTC
j_call: TRBJ1-2
clone_size: -
v_call: TRBV6-5
d_call: -

cdr3_aa: CASSYSLADLSNEQFF
cdr3_nt: TGTGCCAGCAGTTATTCACTAGCGGATTTAAGCAATGAGCAGTTCTTC
j_call: TRBJ2-1
clone_size: -
v_call: TRBV6-2/TRBV6-3
d_call: TRBD2

cdr3_aa: CASSSADGGGYTF
cdr3_nt: TGTGCCAGCAGTTCCGCAGACGGAGGCGGCTACACCTTC
j_call: TRBJ1-2
clone_size: -
v_call: TRBV28
d_call: -

cdr3_aa: CASSLRGYSNQPQHF
cdr3_nt: TGTGCCAGCAGTTTAAGGGGGTATAGCAATCAGCCCCAGCATTTT
j_call: TRBJ1-5
clone_size: -
v_call: TRBV27
d_call: -

cdr3_aa: CAVHLGQIPTDTQYF
cdr3_nt: TGTGCCGTTCACCTCGGACAGATCCCTACAGATACGCAGTATTTT
j_call: TRBJ2-3
clone_size: -
v_call: TRBV7-9
d_call: -

cdr3_aa: CASSLEDRGHYEQYF
cdr3_nt: TGCGCCAGCAGCTTGGAGGACAGGGGACACTACGAGCAGTACTTC
j_call: TRBJ2-7
clone_size: -
v_call: TRBV5-1
d_call: TRBD1

cdr3_aa: CASQTGNGYTF
cdr3_nt: TGTGCCAGCCAAACCGGGAATGGCTACACCTTC
j_call: TRBJ1-2
clone_size: -
v_call: TRBV5-4
d_call: -

cdr3_aa: CATSEWTSGRKDTQYF
cdr3_nt: TGTGCCACCAGTGAGTGGACTAGCGGGAGGAAGGATACGCAGTATTTT
j_call: TRBJ2-3
clone_size: once
v_call: TRBV24-1
d_call: TRBD2

cdr3_aa: CASSWGTGGNEQYF
cdr3_nt: TGCGCCAGCAGCTGGGGGACAGGGGGCAACGAGCAGTACTTC
j_call: TRBJ2-7
clone_size: -
v_call: TRBV5-1
d_call: TRBD1

cdr3_aa: CAWSIGARTDYGYTF
cdr3_nt: TGTGCCTGGAGTATTGGGGCGAGGACAGATTATGGCTACACCTTC
j_call: TRBJ1-2
clone_size: -
v_call: TRBV30
d_call: -

cdr3_aa: CASSTGQGRNTIYF
cdr3_nt: TGTGCCAGCAGCACAGGACAGGGGAGAAACACCATATATTTT
j_call: TRBJ1-3
clone_size: once
v_call: TRBV9
d_call: TRBD1

cdr3_aa: CASSFGTGVNYGYTF
cdr3_nt: TGTGCCAGCAGCTTTGGGACAGGGGTCAACTATGGCTACACCTTC
j_call: TRBJ1-2
clone_size: -
v_call: TRBV5-6
d_call: TRBD1

cdr3_aa: CAWSQQLRDGYTF
cdr3_nt: TGTGCCTGGTCTCAACAGCTGAGAGATGGCTACACCTTC
j_call: TRBJ1-2
clone_size: many
v_call: TRBV30
d_call: -